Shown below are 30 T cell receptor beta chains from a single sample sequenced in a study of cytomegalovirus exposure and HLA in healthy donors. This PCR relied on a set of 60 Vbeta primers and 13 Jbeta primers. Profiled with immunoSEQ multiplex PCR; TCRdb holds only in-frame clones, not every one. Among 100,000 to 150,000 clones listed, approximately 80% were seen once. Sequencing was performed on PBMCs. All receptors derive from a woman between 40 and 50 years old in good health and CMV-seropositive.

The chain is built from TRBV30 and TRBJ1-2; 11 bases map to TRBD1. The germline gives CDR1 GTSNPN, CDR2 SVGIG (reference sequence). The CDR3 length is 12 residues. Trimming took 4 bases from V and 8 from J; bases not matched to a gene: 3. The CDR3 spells CAWMDRGPGYTF. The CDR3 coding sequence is TGTGCCTGGATGGACAGGGGGCCCGGCTACACCTTC.

The CDR3 region is CASSAASGSSGETQYF. In nucleotides, the CDR3 is TGTGCCAGCAGTGCCGCTTCGGGGAGTTCGGGAGAGACCCAGTACTTC. This chain joins TRBV6-1 and TRBJ2-5, with D tentatively TRBD2 (5 bases). There are 16 residues in the CDR3. V was shortened by 4 bases and J by 4 bases, with 19 bases between the two germline ends. Germline V gene sequence: CDR1 MNHNS, CDR2 SASEGT.

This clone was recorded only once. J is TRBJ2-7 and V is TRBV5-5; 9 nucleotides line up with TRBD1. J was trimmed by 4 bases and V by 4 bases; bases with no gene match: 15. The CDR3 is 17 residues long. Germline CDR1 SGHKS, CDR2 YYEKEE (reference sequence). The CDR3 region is CASSPGTGYEKGYEQYF. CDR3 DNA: TGTGCCAGCAGCCCCGGGACAGGGTATGAGAAAGGGTACGAGCAGTACTTC.

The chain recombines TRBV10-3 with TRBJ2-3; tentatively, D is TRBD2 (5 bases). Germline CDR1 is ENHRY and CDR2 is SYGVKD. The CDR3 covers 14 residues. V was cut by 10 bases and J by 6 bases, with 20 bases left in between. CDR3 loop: CATQLGPTQDTQYF. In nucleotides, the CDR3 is TGTGCCACCCAACTAGGGCCCACACAGGATACGCAGTATTTT.

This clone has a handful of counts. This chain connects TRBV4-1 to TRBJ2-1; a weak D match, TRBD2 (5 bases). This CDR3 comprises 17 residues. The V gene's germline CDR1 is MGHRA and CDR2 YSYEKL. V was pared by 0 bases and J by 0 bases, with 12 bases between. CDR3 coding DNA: TGCGCCAGCAGCCAAGATGGAAGCGGCCTCTCCTACAATGAGCAGTTCTTC. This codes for CASSQDGSGLSYNEQFF.

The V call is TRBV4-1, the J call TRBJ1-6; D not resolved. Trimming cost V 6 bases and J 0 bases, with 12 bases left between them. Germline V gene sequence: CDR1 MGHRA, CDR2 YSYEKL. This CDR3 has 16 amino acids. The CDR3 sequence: CASSSQYSSYNSPLHF. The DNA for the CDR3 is TGCGCCAGCAGTTCTCAGTACAGCTCCTATAATTCACCCCTCCACTTT.

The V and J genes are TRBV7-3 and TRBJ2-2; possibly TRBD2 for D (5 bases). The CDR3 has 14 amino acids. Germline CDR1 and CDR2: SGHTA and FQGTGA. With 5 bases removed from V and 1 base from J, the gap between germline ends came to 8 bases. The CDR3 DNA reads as TGTGCCAGCAGCCCCAGCGGGAACACCGGGGAGCTGTTTTTT. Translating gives CASSPSGNTGELFF.

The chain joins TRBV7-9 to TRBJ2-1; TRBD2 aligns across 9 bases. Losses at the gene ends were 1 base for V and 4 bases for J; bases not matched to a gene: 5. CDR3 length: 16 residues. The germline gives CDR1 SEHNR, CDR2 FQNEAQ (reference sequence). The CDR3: CASSLESGRRYNEQFF. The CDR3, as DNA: TGTGCCAGCAGCTTAGAAAGCGGGAGGAGGTACAATGAGCAGTTCTTC.

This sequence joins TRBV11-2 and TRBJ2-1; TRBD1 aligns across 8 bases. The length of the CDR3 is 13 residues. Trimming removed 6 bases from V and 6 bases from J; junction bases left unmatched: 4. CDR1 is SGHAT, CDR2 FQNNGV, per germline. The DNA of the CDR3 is TGTGCCAGCAGGCGTACAGGGGGCAATGAGCAGTTCTTC. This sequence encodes CASRRTGGNEQFF.

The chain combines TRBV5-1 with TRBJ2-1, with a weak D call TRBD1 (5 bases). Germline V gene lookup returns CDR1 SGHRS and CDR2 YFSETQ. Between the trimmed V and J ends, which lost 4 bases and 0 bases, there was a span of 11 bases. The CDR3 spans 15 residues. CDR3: CASSQEGHSYNEQFF. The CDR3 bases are TGCGCCAGCAGCCAAGAAGGACACTCCTACAATGAGCAGTTCTTC.

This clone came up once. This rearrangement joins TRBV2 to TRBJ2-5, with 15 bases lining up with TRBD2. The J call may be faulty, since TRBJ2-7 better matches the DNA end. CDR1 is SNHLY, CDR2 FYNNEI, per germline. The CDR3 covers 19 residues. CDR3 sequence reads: CASSGRTSGRALGSYEQYF. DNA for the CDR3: TGTGCCAGCAGTGGGCGGACTAGCGGGAGGGCCCTCGGGAGCTACGAGCAGTACTTC.

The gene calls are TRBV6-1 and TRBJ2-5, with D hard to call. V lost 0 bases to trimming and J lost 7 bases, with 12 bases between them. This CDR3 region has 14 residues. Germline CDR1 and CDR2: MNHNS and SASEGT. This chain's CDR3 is CASSEASEPATQYF. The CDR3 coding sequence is TGTGCCAGCAGTGAAGCGAGCGAGCCCGCGACCCAGTACTTC.

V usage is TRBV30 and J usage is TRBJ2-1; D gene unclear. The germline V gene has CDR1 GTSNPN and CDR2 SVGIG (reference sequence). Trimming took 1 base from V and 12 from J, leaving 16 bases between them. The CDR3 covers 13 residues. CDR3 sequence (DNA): TGTGCCTGGAGTGAGAGGCCCCGGATGAGGCAGTTCTTC. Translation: CAWSERPRMRQFF. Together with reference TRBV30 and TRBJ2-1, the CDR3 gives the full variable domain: SQTIHQWPATLVQPVGSPLSLECTVEGTSNPNLYWYRQAAGRGLQLLFYSVGIGQISSEVPQNLSASRPQDRQFILSSKKLLLSDSGFYLCAWSERPRMRQFFGPGTRLTVL.

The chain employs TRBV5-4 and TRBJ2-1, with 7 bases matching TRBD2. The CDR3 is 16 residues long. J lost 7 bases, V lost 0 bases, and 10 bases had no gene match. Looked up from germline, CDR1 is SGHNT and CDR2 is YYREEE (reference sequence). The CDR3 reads CASSLVAGVGYNEQFF. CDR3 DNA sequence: TGTGCCAGCAGCTTGGTGGCGGGAGTGGGCTATAATGAGCAGTTCTTC.

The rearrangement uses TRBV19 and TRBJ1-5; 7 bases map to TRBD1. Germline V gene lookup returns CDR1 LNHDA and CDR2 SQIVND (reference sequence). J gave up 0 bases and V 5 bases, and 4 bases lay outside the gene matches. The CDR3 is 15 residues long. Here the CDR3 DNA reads TGTGCCAGTAGTGTGGGACAGATTAGCAATCAGCCCCAGCATTTT. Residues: CASSVGQISNQPQHF. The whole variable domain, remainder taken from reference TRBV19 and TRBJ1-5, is DGGITQSPKYLFRKEGQNVTLSCEQNLNHDAMYWYRQDPGQGLRLIYYSQIVNDFQKGDIAEGYSVSREKKESFPLTVTSAQKNPTAFYLCASSVGQISNQPQHFGDGTRLSIL.

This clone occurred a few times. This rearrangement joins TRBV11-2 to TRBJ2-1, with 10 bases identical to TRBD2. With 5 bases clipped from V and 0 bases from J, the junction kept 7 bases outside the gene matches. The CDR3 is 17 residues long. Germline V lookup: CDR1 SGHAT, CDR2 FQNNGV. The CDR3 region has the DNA TGTGCCAGCAGCCCAGCACTAGCGGGGATCTCCTACAATGAGCAGTTCTTC. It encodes CASSPALAGISYNEQFF.

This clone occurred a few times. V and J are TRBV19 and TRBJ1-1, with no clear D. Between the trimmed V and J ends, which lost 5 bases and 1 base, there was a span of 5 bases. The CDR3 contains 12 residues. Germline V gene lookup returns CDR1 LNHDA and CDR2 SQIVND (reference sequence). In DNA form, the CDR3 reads TGTGCCAGTAGTCGCAGGAACACTGAAGCTTTCTTT. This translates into CASSRRNTEAFF.

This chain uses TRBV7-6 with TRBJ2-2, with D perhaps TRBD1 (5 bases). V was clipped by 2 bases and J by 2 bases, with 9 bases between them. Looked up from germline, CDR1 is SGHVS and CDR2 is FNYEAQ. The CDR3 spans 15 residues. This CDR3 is CASSLIRGNTGELFF. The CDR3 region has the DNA TGTGCCAGCAGCTTAATTAGGGGAAACACCGGGGAGCTGTTTTTT.

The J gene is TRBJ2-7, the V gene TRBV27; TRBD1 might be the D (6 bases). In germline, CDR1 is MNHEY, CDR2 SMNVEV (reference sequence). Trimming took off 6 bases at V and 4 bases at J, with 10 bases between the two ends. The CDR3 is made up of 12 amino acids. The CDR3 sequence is CASRNREYEQYF. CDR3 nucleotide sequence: TGTGCCAGCAGAAACAGGGAATACGAGCAGTACTTC.

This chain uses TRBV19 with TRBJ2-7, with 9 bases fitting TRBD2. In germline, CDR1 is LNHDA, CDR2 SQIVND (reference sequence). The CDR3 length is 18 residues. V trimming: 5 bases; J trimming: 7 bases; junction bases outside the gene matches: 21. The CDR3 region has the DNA TGTGCCAGTAGTTCCCACCTCGTGGCGGGAGGGCCGTCGCGTGAGCAGTACTTC. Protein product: CASSSHLVAGGPSREQYF.

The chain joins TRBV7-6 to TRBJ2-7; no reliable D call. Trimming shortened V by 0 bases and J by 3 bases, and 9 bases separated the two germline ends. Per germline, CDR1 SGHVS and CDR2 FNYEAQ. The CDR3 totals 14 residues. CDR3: CASSLALGLYEQYF. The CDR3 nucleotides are TGTGCCAGCAGCTTAGCATTGGGCCTCTACGAGCAGTACTTC. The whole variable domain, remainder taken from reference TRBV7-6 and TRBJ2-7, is GAGVSQSPRYKVTKRGQDVALRCDPISGHVSLYWYRQALGQGPEFLTYFNYEAQQDKSGLPNDRFSAERPEGSISTLTIQRTEQRDSAMYRCASSLALGLYEQYFGPGTRLTVT.

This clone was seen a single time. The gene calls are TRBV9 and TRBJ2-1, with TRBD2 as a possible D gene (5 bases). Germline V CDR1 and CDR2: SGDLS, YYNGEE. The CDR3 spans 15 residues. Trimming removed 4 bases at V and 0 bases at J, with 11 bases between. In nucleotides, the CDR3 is TGTGCCAGCAGCCCAAGAGGGAGCTCCTACAATGAGCAGTTCTTC. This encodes CASSPRGSSYNEQFF. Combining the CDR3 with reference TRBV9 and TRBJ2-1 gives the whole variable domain DSGVTQTPKHLITATGQRVTLRCSPRSGDLSVYWYQQSLDQGLQFLIQYYNGEERAKGNILERFSAQQFPDLHSELNLSSLELGDSALYFCASSPRGSSYNEQFFGPGTRLTVL.

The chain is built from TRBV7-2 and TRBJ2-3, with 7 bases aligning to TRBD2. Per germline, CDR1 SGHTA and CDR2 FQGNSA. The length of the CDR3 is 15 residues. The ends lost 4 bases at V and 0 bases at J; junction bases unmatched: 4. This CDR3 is CASSSLAPSTDTQYF. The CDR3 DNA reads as TGTGCCAGCAGCTCACTAGCGCCTAGCACAGATACGCAGTATTTT.

CDR3 nucleotide sequence: TGTGCCAGCAGCTCCTCGGACAGGGGGAATGGCTACACCTTC. Its protein product is CASSSSDRGNGYTF. V gene TRBV7-9 combines with J gene TRBJ1-2; 10 positions agree with TRBD1. CDR1 and CDR2 (germline): SEHNR, FQNEAQ (reference sequence). The CDR3 has 14 residues. With V trimmed by 4 bases and J by 6 bases, 5 bases remained unmatched. Full variable domain (rest looked up from reference TRBV7-9 and TRBJ1-2): DTGVSQNPRHKITKRGQNVTFRCDPISEHNRLYWYRQTLGQGPEFLTYFQNEAQLEKSRLLSDRFSAERPKGSFSTLEIQRTEQGDSAMYLCASSSSDRGNGYTFGSGTRLTVV.

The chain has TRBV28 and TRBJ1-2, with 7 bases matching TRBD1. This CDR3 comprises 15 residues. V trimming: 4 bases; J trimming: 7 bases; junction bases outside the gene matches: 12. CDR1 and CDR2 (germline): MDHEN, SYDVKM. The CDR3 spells CASSYRDRIGGGYTF. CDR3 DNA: TGTGCCAGCAGTTATCGGGACAGAATAGGGGGTGGCTACACCTTC.

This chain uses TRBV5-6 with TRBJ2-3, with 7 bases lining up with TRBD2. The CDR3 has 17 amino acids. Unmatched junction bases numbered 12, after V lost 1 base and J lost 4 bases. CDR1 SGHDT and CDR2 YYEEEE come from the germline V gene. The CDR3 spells CASSLIIGGSAADTQYF. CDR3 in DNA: TGTGCCAGCAGCTTGATCATCGGCGGGAGCGCGGCAGATACGCAGTATTTT.

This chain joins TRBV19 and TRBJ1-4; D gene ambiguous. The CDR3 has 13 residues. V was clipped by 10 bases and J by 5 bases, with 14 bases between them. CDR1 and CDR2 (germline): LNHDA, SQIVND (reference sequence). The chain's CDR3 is CATAYRVNEKLFF. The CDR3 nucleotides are TGTGCCACCGCGTACCGGGTGAATGAAAAACTGTTTTTT.

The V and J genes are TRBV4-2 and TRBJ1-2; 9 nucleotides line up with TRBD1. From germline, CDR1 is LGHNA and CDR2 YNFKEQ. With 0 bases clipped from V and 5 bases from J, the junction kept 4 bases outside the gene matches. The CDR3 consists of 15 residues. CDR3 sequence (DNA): TGTGCCAGCAGCCAAGAACGAGGGACAGGGTATGGCTACACCTTC. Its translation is CASSQERGTGYGYTF.

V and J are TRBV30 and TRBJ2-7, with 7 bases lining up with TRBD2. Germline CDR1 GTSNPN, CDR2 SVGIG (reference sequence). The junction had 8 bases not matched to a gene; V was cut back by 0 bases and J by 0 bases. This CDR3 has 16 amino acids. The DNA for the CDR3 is TGTGCCTGGAGTGTACCGGCTAGCGGTTTCTCCTACGAGCAGTACTTC. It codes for CAWSVPASGFSYEQYF. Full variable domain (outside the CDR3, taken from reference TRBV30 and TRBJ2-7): SQTIHQWPATLVQPVGSPLSLECTVEGTSNPNLYWYRQAAGRGLQLLFYSVGIGQISSEVPQNLSASRPQDRQFILSSKKLLLSDSGFYLCAWSVPASGFSYEQYFGPGTRLTVT.

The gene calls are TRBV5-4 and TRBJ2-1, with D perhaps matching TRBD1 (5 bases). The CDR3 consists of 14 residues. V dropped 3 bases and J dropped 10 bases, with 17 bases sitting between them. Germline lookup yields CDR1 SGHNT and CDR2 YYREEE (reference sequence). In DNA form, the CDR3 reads TGTGCCAGCAGCTCCCCTGGGGCTGCCTGGGAGCAGTTCTTC. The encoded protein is CASSSPGAAWEQFF.